One and the same sample provided the 9 T cell receptor beta chains below, sequenced in a study of shared clonotypes between healthy human individuals. Sequencing was performed with immunoSEQ multiplex PCR; in TCRdb, only in-frame clones are kept and a portion is missing. Of around 690,000 clones in the sample, roughly 91% were seen once. The sample was memory CD8+ T cells from PBMCs. The subset is: CD45RO+ cells pooled with CCR7-negative TemRA cells. These receptors all stem from a man between 18 and 35 years old in good health. Some clones in this sample may be carry-over from other donors' samples.

The chain joins TRBV6-1 to TRBJ1-4; a possible D gene is TRBD1 (6 bases). Deletions cut 3 bases from V and 4 bases from J, with 12 bases between. Germline CDR1 is MNHNS and CDR2 is SASEGT. The CDR3 has 15 residues. The CDR3 is CASSDWGAGNEKLFF. The CDR3 nucleotides are TGTGCCAGCAGTGATTGGGGGGCGGGTAATGAAAAACTGTTTTTT.

V and J are TRBV6-5 and TRBJ2-7; possibly TRBD1 for D (6 bases). This CDR3 contains 12 residues. Trimming cost V 10 bases and J 5 bases, with 15 bases left between them. Germline V gene data show CDR1 as MNHEY and CDR2 as SVGAGI. This chain's CDR3 is CATLNWDNEQYF. The CDR3 DNA follows: TGTGCCACCCTGAATTGGGACAACGAGCAGTACTTC.

The chain is built from TRBV6-1 and TRBJ2-7; TRBD1 agrees at 9 bases. The length of the CDR3 is 14 residues. Germline V gene lookup returns CDR1 MNHNS and CDR2 SASEGT. Unmatched junction bases numbered 4, after V lost 4 bases and J lost 3 bases. The CDR3 is CASSVGQGIYEQYF. In DNA, the CDR3 is TGTGCCAGCAGTGTGGGACAGGGCATCTACGAGCAGTACTTC.

The chain has TRBV5-4 and TRBJ2-1, with 10 bases identical to TRBD2. The CDR3 totals 16 residues. The V and J ends lost 2 bases and 7 bases, in that order; junction bases with no gene match: 9. CDR1 and CDR2 (germline): SGHNT, YYREEE (reference sequence). The CDR3 sequence: CASSFGSSGRGNEQFF. Here the CDR3 DNA reads TGTGCCAGCAGCTTTGGGAGCAGCGGGAGGGGAAATGAGCAGTTCTTC.

The J gene is TRBJ2-7, the V gene TRBV15; perhaps TRBD1 as D (7 bases). The CDR3 is 14 amino acids. V lost 5 bases to trimming and J lost 2 bases, with 13 bases between them. Germline CDR1 is LNHNV and CDR2 is YYDKDF (reference sequence). For the CDR3, the DNA is TGTGCCACCAGCGGCGGGACAGCCACCTACGAGCAGTACTTC. Its translation: CATSGGTATYEQYF.

The rearrangement links TRBV19 to TRBJ1-5; D perhaps matches TRBD1 (5 bases). CDR1 is LNHDA, CDR2 SQIVND, per germline (reference sequence). Trimming cost V 5 bases and J 3 bases, with 14 bases left between them. The CDR3 covers 15 residues. The CDR3 DNA is TGTGCCAGTAGTCCTAACGGGGCAGACAATCAGCCCCAGCATTTT. It specifies CASSPNGADNQPQHF. The whole variable domain, remainder taken from reference TRBV19 and TRBJ1-5, is DGGITQSPKYLFRKEGQNVTLSCEQNLNHDAMYWYRQDPGQGLRLIYYSQIVNDFQKGDIAEGYSVSREKKESFPLTVTSAQKNPTAFYLCASSPNGADNQPQHFGDGTRLSIL.

The genes are TRBV28 and TRBJ2-3, with a tentative D call TRBD2 (5 bases). This CDR3 has 15 amino acids. Germline V gives CDR1 MDHEN, CDR2 SYDVKM. V was cut by 3 bases and J by 3 bases, with 13 bases left in between. CDR3 sequence (DNA): TGTGCCAGCAGTTTTTGGTCGGTAGCGACAGATACGCAGTATTTT. It specifies CASSFWSVATDTQYF.

The chain uses TRBV28 and TRBJ2-6, with TRBD2 matching over 8 bases. The germline CDR1 and CDR2 sequences are MDHEN and SYDVKM. CDR3 length: 15 residues. Unmatched junction bases numbered 4, after V lost 8 bases and J lost 1 base. CDR3 in amino acids: CASVSGTSGANVLTF. CDR3 nucleotide sequence: TGTGCCAGCGTTAGCGGGACTTCTGGGGCCAACGTCCTGACTTTC.

The CDR3: CASTNGGGTEAFF. CDR3 in DNA: TGTGCCAGTACAAATGGGGGGGGCACTGAAGCTTTCTTT. The rearrangement uses TRBV19 and TRBJ1-1; D is perhaps TRBD1 (5 bases). V was pared by 7 bases and J by 4 bases, with 13 bases between. Germline assignment: CDR1 LNHDA and CDR2 SQIVND (reference sequence). The length of the CDR3 is 13 residues.